Here is one T cell receptor (beta chain) with its context. What it binds is unknown. This sample stems from a study of post-analysis software for immune sequencing data. Regarding the study as a whole: Five or six TRBV segments were significantly more frequent in patients than in controls. TRBV5-6, TRBV5-1 and TRBV20-1 were among these segments. Same-batch preparations were strongly co-clustered by F measure. Normalized Chao1 diversity was significantly lower in multiple sclerosis patients than in controls.

Germline V gives CDR1 SGHRS, CDR2 YFSETQ. CDR3 length equals 15 residues. Germline trimming cut 1 base from V and 6 bases from J; bases unmatched to any gene: 5. Carried by the TCR beta cDNA libraries were unique molecular identifiers. Each CDR3 protein gets one entry after TCRdb re-called the PCR reads with MiXCR. The sample has approximately 730,000 distinct CDR3 sequences; less than 35% are singletons. The material sequenced was blood. The source of this sequence is a girl under 18 with multiple sclerosis. The gene calls are TRBV5-1 and TRBJ2-1, with 9 bases that match TRBD1. The DNA for the CDR3 is TGCGCCAGCAGCTTGAGGGACAGGGCTACCAATGAGCAGTTCTTC. This translates into CASSLRDRATNEQFF.